Detailed here is one T cell receptor beta chain. Its antigen is as yet unknown. This specimen comes from a study of shared clonotypes between healthy human individuals. Findings and caveats of the study: Among a few donors, approximately 5% of naive CD4 clonotypes were found in common.

An assay was performed, and its level was deep. Clones were sequenced by immunoSEQ multiplex PCR, and TCRdb holds only the in-frame ones, with some missing. The data show about 1.1 million clones, with about 80% seen just once and 0.7% to 0.95% held by the top ten. The CDR3 is made up of 16 amino acids. Germline V gene data show CDR1 as SGHRS and CDR2 as YFSETQ. Losses at the gene ends were 5 bases for V and 2 bases for J; bases not matched to a gene: 13. The chain carries TRBV5-1 and TRBJ2-7, with TRBD2 identical over 7 bases. Sequenced input: memory CD4+ T cells from PBMCs. The sample's subset: CD45RA-negative fraction. The receptor was derived from a man aged 18 to 30 in good health. Some clones in this sample may be carry-over from other donors' samples. CDR3 protein: CASRLAPSGATYEQYF. The DNA for the CDR3 is TGCGCCAGCAGACTGGCCCCTAGCGGCGCAACCTACGAGCAGTACTTC.